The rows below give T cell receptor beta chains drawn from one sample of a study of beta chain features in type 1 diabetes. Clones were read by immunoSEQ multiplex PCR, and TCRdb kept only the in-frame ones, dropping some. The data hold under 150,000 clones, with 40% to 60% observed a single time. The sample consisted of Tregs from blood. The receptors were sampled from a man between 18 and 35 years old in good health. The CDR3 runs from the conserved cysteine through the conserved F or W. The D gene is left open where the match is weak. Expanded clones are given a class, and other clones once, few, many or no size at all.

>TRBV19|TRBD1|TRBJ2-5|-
CASSITPSGTGRETQYF
TGTGCCAGTAGTATTACTCCCTCCGGGACAGGGCGAGAGACCCAGTACTTC
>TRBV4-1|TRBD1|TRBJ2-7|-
CASSHLGQSYEQYF
TGCGCCAGCAGCCACCTGGGACAGAGCTACGAGCAGTACTTC
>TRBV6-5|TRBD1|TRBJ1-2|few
CASSYRRGPYGYTF
TGTGCCAGCAGTTACAGGAGGGGGCCCTATGGCTACACCTTC
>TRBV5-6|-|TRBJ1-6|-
CASSRTGSSYNSPLHF
TGTGCCAGCAGCCGAACAGGAAGCTCCTATAATTCACCCCTCCACTTT
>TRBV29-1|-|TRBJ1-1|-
CSVERPGGTEAFF
TGCAGCGTAGAACGCCCGGGGGGCACTGAAGCTTTCTTT
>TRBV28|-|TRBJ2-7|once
CASSFLGVRQGYEQYF
TGTGCCAGCAGTTTTCTAGGAGTCCGGCAGGGCTACGAGCAGTACTTC
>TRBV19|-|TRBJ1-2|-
CASSMNIPYGYTF
TGTGCCAGTAGTATGAACATCCCCTATGGCTACACCTTC
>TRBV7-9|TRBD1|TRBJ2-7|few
CASSLQGTFRDEQYF
TGTGCCAGCAGCCTACAGGGGACATTCCGGGACGAGCAGTACTTC
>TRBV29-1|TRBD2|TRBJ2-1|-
CSVGAGVYNEQFF
TGCAGCGTTGGAGCGGGAGTCTACAATGAGCAGTTCTTC
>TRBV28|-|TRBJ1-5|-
CAASSPMSQPQHF
TGTGCCGCCTCGAGCCCCATGAGTCAGCCCCAGCATTTT
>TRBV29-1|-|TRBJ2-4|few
CSVEDQGFSCKNIQYF
TGCAGCGTTGAAGATCAGGGGTTCTCTTGCAAAAACATTCAGTACTTC
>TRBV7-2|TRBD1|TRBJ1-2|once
CASSLRTGTNYGYTF
TGTGCCAGCAGCCTTAGGACAGGGACTAACTATGGCTACACCTTC
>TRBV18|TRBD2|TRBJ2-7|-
CASSPLSGGAYEQYF
TGTGCCAGCTCACCATTGAGCGGGGGGGCTTACGAGCAGTACTTC
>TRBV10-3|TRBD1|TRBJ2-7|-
CAISGGDRGLQQGKYEQYF
TGTGCCATCAGTGGAGGAGACAGGGGGCTACAACAGGGTAAATACGAGCAGTACTTC
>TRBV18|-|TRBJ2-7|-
CASSPPRSYEQYF
TGTGCCAGCTCACCACCCCGCTCCTACGAGCAGTACTTC
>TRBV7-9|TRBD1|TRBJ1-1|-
CASTQTGVVTEAFF
TGTGCCAGCACCCAGACAGGGGTGGTAACTGAAGCTTTCTTT
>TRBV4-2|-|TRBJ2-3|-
CASSQITSGFDTQYF
TGTGCCAGCAGCCAAATTACTAGTGGATTCGATACGCAGTATTTT
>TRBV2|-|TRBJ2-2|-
CASSEQVTGELFF
TGTGCCAGCAGTGAACAGGTTACCGGGGAGCTGTTTTTT
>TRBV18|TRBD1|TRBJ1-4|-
CASSPGQGSEKLFF
TGTGCCAGCTCTCCGGGACAGGGGAGTGAAAAACTGTTTTTT
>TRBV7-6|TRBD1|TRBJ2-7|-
CASSPHPGQVPYEQYF
TGTGCCAGCAGCCCCCACCCGGGACAGGTTCCCTACGAGCAGTACTTC
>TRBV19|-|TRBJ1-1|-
CASTYNRESTEAFF
TGTGCCAGTACCTATAACAGGGAGAGCACTGAAGCTTTCTTT
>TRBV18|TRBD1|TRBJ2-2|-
CASSPPNSGQLNTGELFF
TGTGCCAGCTCACCACCAAATTCGGGACAGTTGAACACCGGGGAGCTGTTTTTT
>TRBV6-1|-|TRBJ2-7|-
CASTRDTSYEQYF
TGTGCCAGCACCCGGGACACGTCCTACGAGCAGTACTTC
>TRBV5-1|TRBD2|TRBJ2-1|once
CASSPPGLGRRGSYNEQFF
TGCGCCAGCAGCCCTCCGGGACTAGGGAGAAGGGGGTCCTACAATGAGCAGTTCTTC
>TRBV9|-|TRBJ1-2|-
CASSVDPPTGALYGYTF
TGTGCCAGCAGCGTAGACCCCCCAACAGGAGCCCTCTATGGCTACACCTTC
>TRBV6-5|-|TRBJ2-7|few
CASRTMGRTYEQYF
TGTGCCAGCAGAACTATGGGGAGAACCTACGAGCAGTACTTC
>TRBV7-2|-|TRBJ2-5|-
CASSLSETQYF
TGTGCCAGCAGCTTATCTGAGACCCAGTACTTC
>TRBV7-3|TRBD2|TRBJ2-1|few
CASSLLGTSRVDEQFF
TGTGCCAGCAGCTTACTTGGGACTAGTAGGGTTGATGAGCAGTTCTTC
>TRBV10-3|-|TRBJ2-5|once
CAIGGRASQETQYF
TGTGCCATCGGCGGCAGGGCATCACAAGAGACCCAGTACTTC
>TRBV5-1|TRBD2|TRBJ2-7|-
CASTTSGGSYEQYF
TGCGCCAGCACCACTAGCGGGGGTTCCTACGAGCAGTACTTC
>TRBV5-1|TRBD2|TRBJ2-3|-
CASSPGSSAGGTDTQYF
TGCGCCAGCAGCCCGGGAAGCTCAGCGGGGGGTACAGATACGCAGTATTTT
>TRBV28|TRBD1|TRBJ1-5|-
CASSSGQSNQPQHF
TGTGCCAGCAGTTCGGGACAGAGCAATCAGCCCCAGCATTTT
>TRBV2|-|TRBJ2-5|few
CASLLGRTQYF
TGTGCCAGCCTTTTGGGGAGGACCCAGTACTTC
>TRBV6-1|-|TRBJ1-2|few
CASSEVAVVRYGYTF
TGTGCCAGCAGTGAGGTAGCAGTTGTTCGCTATGGCTACACCTTC
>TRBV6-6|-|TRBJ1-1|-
CASSGGGSEAFF
TGTGCCAGCAGCGGGGGGGGATCTGAAGCTTTCTTT
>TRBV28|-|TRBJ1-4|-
CASARGGRGGNEKLFF
TGTGCCAGCGCCCGCGGGGGTAGGGGCGGAAATGAAAAACTGTTTTTT
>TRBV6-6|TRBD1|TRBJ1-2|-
CASRLLQGAYGYTF
TGTGCCAGCAGGCTTCTACAGGGGGCATATGGCTACACCTTC
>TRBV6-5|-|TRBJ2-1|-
CASSIRGNEQFF
TGTGCCAGCAGTATACGAGGCAATGAGCAGTTCTTC
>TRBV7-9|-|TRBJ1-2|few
CASSPESNYGYTF
TGTGCCAGCAGCCCGGAGAGTAACTATGGCTACACCTTC
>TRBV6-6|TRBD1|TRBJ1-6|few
CASINDRDQGALHF
TGTGCCAGCATCAACGACAGGGACCAAGGGGCCCTCCACTTT
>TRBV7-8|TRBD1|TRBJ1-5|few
CASSLRGQGAGGNQPQHF
TGTGCCAGCAGCTTACGGGGACAGGGGGCGGGTGGCAATCAGCCCCAGCATTTT
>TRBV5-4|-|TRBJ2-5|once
CASSAPGLQETQYF
TGTGCCAGCAGCGCGCCGGGACTTCAAGAGACCCAGTACTTC
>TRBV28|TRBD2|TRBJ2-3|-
CASSLASGSADTQYF
TGTGCCAGCAGTTTGGCTAGCGGGAGTGCAGATACGCAGTATTTT
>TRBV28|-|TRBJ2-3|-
CASITGGGPTDTQYF
TGTGCCAGCATAACAGGGGGGGGGCCCACAGATACGCAGTATTTT
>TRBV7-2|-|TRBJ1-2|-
CASSLARSNYGYTF
TGTGCCAGCAGCTTAGCGAGATCTAACTATGGCTACACCTTC
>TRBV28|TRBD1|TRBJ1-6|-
CASSLGQGAVDHVSPLHF
TGTGCCAGCAGTTTGGGACAGGGGGCTGTGGATCATGTGTCACCCCTCCACTTT
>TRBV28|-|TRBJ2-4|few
CASSLIPLLAKNIQYF
TGTGCCAGCAGTTTAATTCCACTACTAGCCAAAAACATTCAGTACTTC
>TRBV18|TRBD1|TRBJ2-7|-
CASSPNRDRVAKQYF
TGTGCCAGCTCACCGAACCGCGACAGGGTCGCAAAGCAGTACTTC
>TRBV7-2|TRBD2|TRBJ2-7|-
CASSTGLAAYEQYF
TGTGCCAGCAGCACCGGACTAGCTGCGTACGAGCAGTACTTC
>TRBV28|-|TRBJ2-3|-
CASSLQGWSTDTQYF
TGTGCCAGCAGTTTGCAGGGTTGGAGCACAGATACGCAGTATTTT
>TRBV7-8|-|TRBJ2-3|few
CASSSGQFTDTQYF
TGTGCCAGCAGCTCTGGACAGTTCACAGATACGCAGTATTTT
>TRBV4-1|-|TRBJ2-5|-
CASSQDSLIRGGKTQYF
TGCGCCAGCAGCCAAGATTCATTGATCAGAGGAGGAAAGACCCAGTACTTC
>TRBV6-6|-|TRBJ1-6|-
CASSYQVSYNSPLHF
TGTGCCAGCAGTTACCAGGTGTCCTATAATTCACCCCTCCACTTT
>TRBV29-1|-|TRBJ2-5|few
CSVAQGEETQYF
TGCAGCGTTGCACAGGGAGAGGAGACCCAGTACTTC
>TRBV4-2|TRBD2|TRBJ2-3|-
CASSPTSGGGDTQYF
TGTGCCAGCAGCCCTACTAGCGGGGGGGGAGATACGCAGTATTTT
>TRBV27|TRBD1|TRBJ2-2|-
CASRPYRQGANTGELFF
TGTGCCAGCAGACCCTATAGGCAGGGGGCGAACACCGGGGAGCTGTTTTTT
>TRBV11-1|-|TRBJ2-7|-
CASSLAGGRGIYEQYF
TGTGCCAGCAGCTTAGCCGGGGGACGAGGAATCTACGAGCAGTACTTC
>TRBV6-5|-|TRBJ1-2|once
CASKRTQQGNYGYTF
TGTGCCAGCAAGAGAACTCAGCAGGGGAACTATGGCTACACCTTC
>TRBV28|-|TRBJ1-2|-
CASSTPGAYGYTF
TGTGCCAGCAGTACCCCAGGGGCCTATGGCTACACCTTC